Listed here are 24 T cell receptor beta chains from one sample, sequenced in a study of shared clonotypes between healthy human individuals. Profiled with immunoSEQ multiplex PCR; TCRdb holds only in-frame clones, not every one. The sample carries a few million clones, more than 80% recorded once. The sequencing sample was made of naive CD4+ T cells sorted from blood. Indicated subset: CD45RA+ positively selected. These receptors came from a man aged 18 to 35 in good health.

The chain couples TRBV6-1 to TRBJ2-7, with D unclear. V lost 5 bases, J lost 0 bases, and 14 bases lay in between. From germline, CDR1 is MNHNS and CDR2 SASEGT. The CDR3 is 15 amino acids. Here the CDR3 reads CASSQKDGSSYEQYF. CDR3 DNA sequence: TGTGCCAGCAGTCAAAAGGACGGCAGCTCCTACGAGCAGTACTTC.

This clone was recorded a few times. CDR3 protein: CASRKGQGWDQPQHF. The DNA of the CDR3 is TGTGCCAGCAGGAAGGGACAGGGGTGGGATCAGCCCCAGCATTTT. The chain has TRBV28 and TRBJ1-5; 10 bases map to TRBD1. CDR3 length: 15 residues. V shed 6 bases and J 5 bases; nucleotides not matched to a gene: 7. Germline V gives CDR1 MDHEN, CDR2 SYDVKM.

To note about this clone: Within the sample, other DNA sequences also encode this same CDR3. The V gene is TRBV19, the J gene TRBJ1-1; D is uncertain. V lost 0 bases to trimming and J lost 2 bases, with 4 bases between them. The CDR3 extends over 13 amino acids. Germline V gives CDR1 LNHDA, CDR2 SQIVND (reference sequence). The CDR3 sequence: CASSIDGNTEAFF. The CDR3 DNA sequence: TGTGCCAGTAGTATAGACGGTAACACTGAAGCTTTCTTT.

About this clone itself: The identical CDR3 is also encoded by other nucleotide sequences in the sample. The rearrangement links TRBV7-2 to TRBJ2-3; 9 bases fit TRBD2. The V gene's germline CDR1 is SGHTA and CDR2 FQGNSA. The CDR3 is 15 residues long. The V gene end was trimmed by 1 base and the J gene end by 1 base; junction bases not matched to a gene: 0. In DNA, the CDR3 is TGTGCCAGCAGCTTAGGACTAGCGGGCACAGATACGCAGTATTTT. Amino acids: CASSLGLAGTDTQYF.

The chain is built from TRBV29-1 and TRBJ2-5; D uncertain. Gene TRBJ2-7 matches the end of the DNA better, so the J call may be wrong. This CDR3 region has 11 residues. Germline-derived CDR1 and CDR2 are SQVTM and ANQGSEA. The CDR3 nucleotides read TGCAGCGTTGTAGAGCCTGGCGAGCAGTACTTC. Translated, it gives CSVVEPGEQYF.

CDR3 nucleotides: TGTGCCAGCAGCTTTAGCGGGAGCATTCACGAGCAGTACTTC. Its protein product is CASSFSGSIHEQYF. This chain connects TRBV5-4 to TRBJ2-7, with 9 positions matching TRBD2. Germline V lookup: CDR1 SGHNT, CDR2 YYREEE (reference sequence). V lost 2 bases, J lost 5 bases, and 5 bases stayed unmatched. This CDR3 has 14 residues.

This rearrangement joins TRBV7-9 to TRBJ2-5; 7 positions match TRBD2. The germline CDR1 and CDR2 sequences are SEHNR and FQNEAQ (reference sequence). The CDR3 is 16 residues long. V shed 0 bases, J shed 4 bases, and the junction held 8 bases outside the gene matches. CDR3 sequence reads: CASSLAPGREGETQYF. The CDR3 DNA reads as TGTGCCAGCAGCTTAGCGCCTGGAAGGGAGGGAGAGACCCAGTACTTC.

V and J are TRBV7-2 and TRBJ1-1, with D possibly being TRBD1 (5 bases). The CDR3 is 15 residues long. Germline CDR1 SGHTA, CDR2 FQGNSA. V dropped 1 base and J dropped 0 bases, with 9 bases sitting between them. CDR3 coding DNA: TGTGCCAGCAGCTTAGGTGGCAGGGTGAACACTGAAGCTTTCTTT. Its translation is CASSLGGRVNTEAFF.

The CDR3 coding sequence is TGTGCCAGTTCCCTTGACAGGGGGCAAGGAAACACCATATATTTT. As protein: CASSLDRGQGNTIYF. V is TRBV2 and J is TRBJ1-3, with 10 bases lining up with TRBD1. Trimming took 9 bases from V and 4 from J; bases not matched to a gene: 9. The germline gives CDR1 SNHLY, CDR2 FYNNEI. This CDR3 has 15 amino acids.

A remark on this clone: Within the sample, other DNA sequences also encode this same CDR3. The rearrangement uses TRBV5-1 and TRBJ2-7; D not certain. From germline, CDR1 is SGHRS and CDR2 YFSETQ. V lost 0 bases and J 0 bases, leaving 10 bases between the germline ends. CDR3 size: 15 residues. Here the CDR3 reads CASSLAGSSSYEQYF. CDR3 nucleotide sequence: TGCGCCAGCAGCTTGGCGGGCTCTAGCTCCTACGAGCAGTACTTC.

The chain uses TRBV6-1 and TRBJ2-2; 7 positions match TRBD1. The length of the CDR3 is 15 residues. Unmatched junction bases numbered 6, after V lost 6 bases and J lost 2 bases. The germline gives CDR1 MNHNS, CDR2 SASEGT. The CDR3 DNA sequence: TGTGCCAGCAGGGAGAGGGGGCGCAACACCGGGGAGCTGTTTTTT. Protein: CASRERGRNTGELFF.

CDR3 loop: CASSLDGRGGQETQYF. The CDR3 DNA follows: TGCGCCAGCAGCTTGGACGGTCGGGGGGGCCAAGAGACCCAGTACTTC. V gene TRBV5-1 combines with J gene TRBJ2-5; 8 bases are a match to TRBD2. Trimming took 0 bases from V and 1 from J; bases not matched to a gene: 5. This CDR3 is built from 16 residues. CDR1 is SGHRS and CDR2 is YFSETQ in the germline V gene.

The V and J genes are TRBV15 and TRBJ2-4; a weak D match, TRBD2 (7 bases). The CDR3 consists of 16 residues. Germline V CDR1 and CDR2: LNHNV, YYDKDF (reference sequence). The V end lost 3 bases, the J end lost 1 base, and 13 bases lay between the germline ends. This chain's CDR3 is CATSRSGGAAKNIQYF. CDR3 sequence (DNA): TGTGCCACCAGCAGGTCGGGGGGCGCGGCCAAAAACATTCAGTACTTC.

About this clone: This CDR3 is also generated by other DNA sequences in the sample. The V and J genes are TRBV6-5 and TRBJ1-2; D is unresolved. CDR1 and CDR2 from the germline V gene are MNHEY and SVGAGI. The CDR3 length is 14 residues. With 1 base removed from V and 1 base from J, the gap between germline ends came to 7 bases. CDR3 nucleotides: TGTGCCAGCAGTTACTTGACCGGTAACTATGGCTACACCTTC. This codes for CASSYLTGNYGYTF.

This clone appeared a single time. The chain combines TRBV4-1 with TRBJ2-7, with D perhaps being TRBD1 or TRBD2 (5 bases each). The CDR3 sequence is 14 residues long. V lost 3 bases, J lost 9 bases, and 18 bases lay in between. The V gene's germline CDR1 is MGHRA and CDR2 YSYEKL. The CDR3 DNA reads TGCGCCAGCAGCCAGGCCGGGACCCTTCACCCGCAGTACTTC. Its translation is CASSQAGTLHPQYF.

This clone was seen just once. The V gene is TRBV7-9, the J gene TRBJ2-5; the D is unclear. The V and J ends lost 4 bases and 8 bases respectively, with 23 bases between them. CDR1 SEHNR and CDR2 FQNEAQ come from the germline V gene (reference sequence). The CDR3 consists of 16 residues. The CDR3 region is CASSSDFGRRLVTQYF. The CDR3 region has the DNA TGTGCCAGCAGCTCCGATTTTGGCAGGCGCTTAGTAACCCAGTACTTC.

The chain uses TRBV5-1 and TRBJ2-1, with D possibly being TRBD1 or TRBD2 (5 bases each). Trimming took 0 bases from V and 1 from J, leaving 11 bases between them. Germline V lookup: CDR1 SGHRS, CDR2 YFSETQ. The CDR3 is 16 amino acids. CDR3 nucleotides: TGCGCCAGCAGCTTGGCCGAGGGGCTATCCTACAATGAGCAGTTCTTC. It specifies CASSLAEGLSYNEQFF.

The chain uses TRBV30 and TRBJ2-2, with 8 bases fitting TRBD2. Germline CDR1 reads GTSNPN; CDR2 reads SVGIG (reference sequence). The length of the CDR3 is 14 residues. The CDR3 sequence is CAGSSGRGGGELFF. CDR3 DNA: TGTGCGGGGTCCAGCGGGAGAGGCGGCGGGGAGCTGTTTTTT.

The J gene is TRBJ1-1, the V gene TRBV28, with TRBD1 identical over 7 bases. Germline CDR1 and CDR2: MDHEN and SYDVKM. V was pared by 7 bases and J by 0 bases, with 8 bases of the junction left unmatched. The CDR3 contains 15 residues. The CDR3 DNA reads TGTGCCAGCAAGGCAGGGGGTACCATGAACACTGAAGCTTTCTTT. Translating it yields CASKAGGTMNTEAFF.

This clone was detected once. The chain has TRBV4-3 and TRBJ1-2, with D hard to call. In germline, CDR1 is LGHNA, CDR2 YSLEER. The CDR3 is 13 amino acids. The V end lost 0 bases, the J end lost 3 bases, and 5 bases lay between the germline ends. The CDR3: CASSQDADYGYTF. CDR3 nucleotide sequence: TGCGCCAGCAGCCAAGATGCGGACTATGGCTACACCTTC.

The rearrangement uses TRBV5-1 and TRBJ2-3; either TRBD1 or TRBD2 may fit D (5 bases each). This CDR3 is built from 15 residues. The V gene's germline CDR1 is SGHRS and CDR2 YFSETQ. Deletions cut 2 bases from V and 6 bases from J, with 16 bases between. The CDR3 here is CASSFIAGRGDTQYF. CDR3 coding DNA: TGCGCCAGCAGCTTTATTGCAGGGAGAGGGGATACGCAGTATTTT.

CDR3 bases: TGTGCCAGCAGCGGGCAGGTGGGTGTCACTGAAGCTTTCTTT. It yields the protein CASSGQVGVTEAFF. The V call is TRBV7-8, the J call TRBJ1-1; D gene uncertain. The ends were cut back, 5 bases at V and 4 bases at J, with 14 bases in the middle. CDR1 is SGHVS, CDR2 FQNEAQ, per germline. This CDR3 has 14 residues.

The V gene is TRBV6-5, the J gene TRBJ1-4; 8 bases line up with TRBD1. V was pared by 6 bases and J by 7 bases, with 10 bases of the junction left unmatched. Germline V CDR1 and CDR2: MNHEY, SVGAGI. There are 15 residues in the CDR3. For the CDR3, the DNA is TGTGCCAGCAGATACCAGGGGGCGCCGAGTGAAAAACTGTTTTTT. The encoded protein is CASRYQGAPSEKLFF.

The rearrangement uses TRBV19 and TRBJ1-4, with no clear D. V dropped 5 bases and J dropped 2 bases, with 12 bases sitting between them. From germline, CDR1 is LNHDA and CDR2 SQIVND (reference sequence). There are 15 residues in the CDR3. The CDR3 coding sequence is TGTGCCAGTAGTGCCCACCGTGGGACTAATGAAAAACTGTTTTTT. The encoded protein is CASSAHRGTNEKLFF.